The text below deals with one T cell receptor (beta chain). The target antigen is unknown. These data originate in a study of cytomegalovirus exposure and HLA in healthy donors. Findings and limits, study-wide: In a later analysis, at a false discovery rate of 0.05, fewer than 20,000 TCR beta sequences matched HLA alleles. The classifier reportedly diagnosed cytomegalovirus status with high specificity and sensitivity. Specific recognition of CMV antigens was confirmed in vitro for a few chains (all CMV-associated).

The ends lost 6 bases at V and 11 bases at J; junction bases unmatched: 16. CDR1 and CDR2 from the germline V gene are MNHEY and SVGAGI. The CDR3 sequence is 15 residues long. This PCR relied on a set of 60 Vbeta primers and 13 Jbeta primers. The method was immunoSEQ multiplex PCR; TCRdb's version includes in-frame clones alone and lacks a portion of them. The sample lists roughly 52,000 clones, more than 75% seen once, with about 1.5% in the top ten. The sample consisted of PBMCs. The chain joins TRBV6-5 to TRBJ2-5, with 9 positions matching TRBD1. This clonotype was obtained from a female donor in good health and CMV-seronegative. CDR3 in amino acids: CASRPGRQGGSEQYF. In nucleotides, the CDR3 is TGTGCCAGCAGGCCAGGGAGACAGGGGGGGTCGGAGCAGTACTTC.